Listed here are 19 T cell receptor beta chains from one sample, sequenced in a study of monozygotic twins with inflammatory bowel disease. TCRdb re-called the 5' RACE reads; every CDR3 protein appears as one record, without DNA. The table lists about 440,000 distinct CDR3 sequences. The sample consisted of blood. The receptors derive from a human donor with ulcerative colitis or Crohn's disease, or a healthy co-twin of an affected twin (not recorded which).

CDR3 protein: CSGLREETQYF. This rearrangement joins TRBV29-1 to TRBJ2-5; the TCRdb D gene call, TRBD1, has no DNA to confirm it. The CDR3 is 11 amino acids. In germline, CDR1 is SQVTM, CDR2 ANQGSEA.

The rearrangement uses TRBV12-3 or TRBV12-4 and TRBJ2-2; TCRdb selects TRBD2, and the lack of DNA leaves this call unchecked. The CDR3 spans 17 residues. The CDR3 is CASSRRRGTIGAGELFF.

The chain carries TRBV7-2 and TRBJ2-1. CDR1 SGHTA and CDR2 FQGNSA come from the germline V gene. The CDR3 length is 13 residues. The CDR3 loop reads CASSSQRDNEQFF.

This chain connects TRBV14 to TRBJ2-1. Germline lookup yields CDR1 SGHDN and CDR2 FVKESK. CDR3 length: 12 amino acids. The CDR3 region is CASSQDNNEQFF.

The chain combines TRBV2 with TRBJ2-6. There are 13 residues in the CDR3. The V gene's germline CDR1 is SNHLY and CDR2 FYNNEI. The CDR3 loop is CASTFSGANVLTF.

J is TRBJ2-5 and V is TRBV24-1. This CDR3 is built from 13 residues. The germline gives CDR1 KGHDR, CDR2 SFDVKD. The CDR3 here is CATRDGDLGTQYF.

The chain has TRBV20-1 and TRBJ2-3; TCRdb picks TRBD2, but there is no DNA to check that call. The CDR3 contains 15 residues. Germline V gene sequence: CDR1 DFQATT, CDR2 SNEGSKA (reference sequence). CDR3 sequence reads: CSATSGWDVADTQYF.

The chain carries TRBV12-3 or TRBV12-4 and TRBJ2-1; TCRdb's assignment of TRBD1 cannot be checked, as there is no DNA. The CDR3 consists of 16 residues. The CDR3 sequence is CASSPYGTATYNEQFF.

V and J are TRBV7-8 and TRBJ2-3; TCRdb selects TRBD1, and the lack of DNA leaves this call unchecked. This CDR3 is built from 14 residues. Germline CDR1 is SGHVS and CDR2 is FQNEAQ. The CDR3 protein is CASQTGLSTDTQYF. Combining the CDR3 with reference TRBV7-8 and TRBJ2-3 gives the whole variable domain GAGVSQSPRYKVAKRGQDVALRCDPISGHVSLFWYQQALGQGPEFLTYFQNEAQLDKSGLPSDRFFAERPEGSVSTLKIQRTQQEDSAVYLCASQTGLSTDTQYFGPGTRLTVL.

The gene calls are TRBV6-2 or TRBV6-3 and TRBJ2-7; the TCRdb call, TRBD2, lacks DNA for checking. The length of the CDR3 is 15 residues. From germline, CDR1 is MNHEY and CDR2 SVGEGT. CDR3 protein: CASSYGLAPSYEQYF.

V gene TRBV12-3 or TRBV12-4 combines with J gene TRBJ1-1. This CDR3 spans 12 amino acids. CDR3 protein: CASTQRRTEAFF.

The CDR3 is CASSLARGDEQFF. The chain joins TRBV7-2 to TRBJ2-1. The CDR3 has 13 residues. Looked up from germline, CDR1 is SGHTA and CDR2 is FQGNSA.

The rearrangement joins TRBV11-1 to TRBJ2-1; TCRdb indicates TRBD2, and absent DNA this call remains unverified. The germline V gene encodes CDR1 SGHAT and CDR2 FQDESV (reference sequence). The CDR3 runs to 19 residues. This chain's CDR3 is CASSPRLAGGRSSYNEQFF.

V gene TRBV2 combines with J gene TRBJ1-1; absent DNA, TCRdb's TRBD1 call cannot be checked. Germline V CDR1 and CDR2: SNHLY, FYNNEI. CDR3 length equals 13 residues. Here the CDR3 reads CASSPDTNTEAFF.

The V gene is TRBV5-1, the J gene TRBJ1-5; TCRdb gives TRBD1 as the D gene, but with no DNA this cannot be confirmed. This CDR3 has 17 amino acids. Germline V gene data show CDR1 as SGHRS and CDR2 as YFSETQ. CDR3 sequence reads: CASSPYFPTGPHQPQHF.

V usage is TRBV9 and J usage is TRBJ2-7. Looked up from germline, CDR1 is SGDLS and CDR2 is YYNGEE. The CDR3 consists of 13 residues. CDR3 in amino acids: CASSVGVVHEQYF. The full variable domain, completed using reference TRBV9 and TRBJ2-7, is DSGVTQTPKHLITATGQRVTLRCSPRSGDLSVYWYQQSLDQGLQFLIQYYNGEERAKGNILERFSAQQFPDLHSELNLSSLELGDSALYFCASSVGVVHEQYFGPGTRLTVT.

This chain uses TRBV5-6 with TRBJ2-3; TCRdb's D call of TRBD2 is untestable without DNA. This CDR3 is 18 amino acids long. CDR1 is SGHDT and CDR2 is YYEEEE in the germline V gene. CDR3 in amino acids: CASSLLRELAVRTDTQYF.

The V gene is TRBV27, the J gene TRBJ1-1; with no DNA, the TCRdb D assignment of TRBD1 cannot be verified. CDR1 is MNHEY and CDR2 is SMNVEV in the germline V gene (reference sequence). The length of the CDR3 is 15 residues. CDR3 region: CASSLLFRVGSEAFF.

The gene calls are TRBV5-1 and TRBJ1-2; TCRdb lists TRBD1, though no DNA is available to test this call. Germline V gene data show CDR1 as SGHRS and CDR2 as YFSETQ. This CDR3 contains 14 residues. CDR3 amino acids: CASRPGQELYGYTF.